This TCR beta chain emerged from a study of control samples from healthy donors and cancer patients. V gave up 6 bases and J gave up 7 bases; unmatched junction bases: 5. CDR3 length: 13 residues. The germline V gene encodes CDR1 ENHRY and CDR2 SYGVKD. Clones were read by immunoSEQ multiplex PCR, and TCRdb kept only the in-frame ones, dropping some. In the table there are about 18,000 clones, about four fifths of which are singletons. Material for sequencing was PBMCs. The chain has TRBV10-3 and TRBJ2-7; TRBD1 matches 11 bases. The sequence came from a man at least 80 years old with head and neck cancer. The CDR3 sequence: CAIRVGQGDEQYF. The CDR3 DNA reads TGTGCCATCAGGGTGGGACAGGGGGATGAGCAGTACTTC.